What follows is one T cell receptor beta chain and its context. Antigen unknown. The germline gives CDR1 MGHRA, CDR2 YSYEKL. The CDR3 covers 15 residues. V lost 0 bases and J lost 3, with 9 bases in between. Primers included in the PCR were 60 Vbeta and 13 Jbeta primers. This table comes from immunoSEQ multiplex PCR, and its TCRdb copy is limited to in-frame clones, with some not included. The table records about 140,000 clones, 66% of them present only once. The data derive from a study of cytomegalovirus exposure and HLA in healthy donors. General observations from the study: Most of the TCR beta V segments (in an earlier analysis) were productive either about 87% or about 30% of the time. Reportedly, fewer N-insertions than the approximately 650-donor mean appeared in an Asian-associated ancestry cluster in a later analysis. A list of about 160 TCR beta chains associated with cytomegalovirus was given.

The chain recombines TRBV4-1 with TRBJ1-3; D uncertain. The specimen sequenced was PBMCs. This clonotype originated in a woman in her sixties in good health and CMV-seronegative. The CDR3 loop is CASSQDPGDGNTIYF. CDR3 DNA: TGCGCCAGCAGCCAAGACCCCGGGGATGGAAACACCATATATTTT.